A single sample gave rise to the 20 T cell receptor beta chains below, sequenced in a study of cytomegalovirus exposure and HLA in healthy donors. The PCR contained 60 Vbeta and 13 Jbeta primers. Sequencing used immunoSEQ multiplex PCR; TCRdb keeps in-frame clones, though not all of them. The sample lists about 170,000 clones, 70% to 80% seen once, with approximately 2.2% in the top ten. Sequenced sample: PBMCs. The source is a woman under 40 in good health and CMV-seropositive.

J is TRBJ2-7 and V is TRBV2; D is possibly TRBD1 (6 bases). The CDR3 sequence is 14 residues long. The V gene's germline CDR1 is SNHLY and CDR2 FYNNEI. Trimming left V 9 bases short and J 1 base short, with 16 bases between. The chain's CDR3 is CASSRTEGSYEQYF. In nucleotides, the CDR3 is TGTGCCAGTAGCAGGACAGAAGGGTCCTACGAGCAGTACTTC.

The CDR3 DNA reads as TGCGCCAGCAGCGTTACCAGAGGAGAGACCCAGTACTTC. Translated, it gives CASSVTRGETQYF. V and J are TRBV4-1 and TRBJ2-5; D unclear. Trimming shortened V by 5 bases and J by 4 bases, and 11 bases separated the two germline ends. The germline CDR1 and CDR2 sequences are MGHRA and YSYEKL. CDR3 length: 13 residues.

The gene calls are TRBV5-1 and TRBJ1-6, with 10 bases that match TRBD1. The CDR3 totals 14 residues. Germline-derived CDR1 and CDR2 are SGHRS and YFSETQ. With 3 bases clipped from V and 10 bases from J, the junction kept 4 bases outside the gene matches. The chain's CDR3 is CASSSGTGESPLHF. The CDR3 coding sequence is TGCGCCAGCAGCTCCGGGACAGGGGAGTCACCCCTCCACTTT.

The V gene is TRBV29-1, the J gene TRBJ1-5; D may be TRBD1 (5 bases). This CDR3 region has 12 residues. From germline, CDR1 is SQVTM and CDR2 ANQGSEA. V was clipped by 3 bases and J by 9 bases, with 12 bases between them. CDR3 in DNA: TGCAGCGTTGATTCAGGCCAGGGGCCCCAGCATTTT. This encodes CSVDSGQGPQHF.

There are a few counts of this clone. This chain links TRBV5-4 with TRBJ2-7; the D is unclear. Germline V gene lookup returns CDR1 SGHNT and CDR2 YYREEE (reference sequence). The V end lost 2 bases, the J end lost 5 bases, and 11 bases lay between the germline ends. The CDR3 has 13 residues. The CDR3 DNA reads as TGTGCCAGCAGCTTCGTTGGGCGTGACGAGCAGTACTTC. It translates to CASSFVGRDEQYF.

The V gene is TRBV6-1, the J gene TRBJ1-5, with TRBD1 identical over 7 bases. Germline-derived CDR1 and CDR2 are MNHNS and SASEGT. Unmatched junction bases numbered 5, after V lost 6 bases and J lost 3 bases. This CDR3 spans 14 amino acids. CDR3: CASRVGTVNQPQHF. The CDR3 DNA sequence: TGTGCCAGCAGGGTAGGGACAGTCAATCAGCCCCAGCATTTT.

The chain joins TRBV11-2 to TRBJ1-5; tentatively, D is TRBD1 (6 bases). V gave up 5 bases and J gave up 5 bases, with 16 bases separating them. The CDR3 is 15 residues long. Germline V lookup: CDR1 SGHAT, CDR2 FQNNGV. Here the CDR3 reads CASSLTGGRDQPQHF. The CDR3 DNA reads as TGTGCCAGCAGCCTTACGGGGGGCCGGGATCAGCCCCAGCATTTT. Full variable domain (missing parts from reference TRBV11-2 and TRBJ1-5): EAGVAQSPRYKIIEKRQSVAFWCNPISGHATLYWYQQILGQGPKLLIQFQNNGVVDDSQLPKDRFSAERLKGVDSTLKIQPAKLEDSAVYLCASSLTGGRDQPQHFGDGTRLSIL.

This CDR3 is CAVGRQLNEKLFF. The CDR3 DNA reads as TGTGCCGTAGGGAGGCAGCTGAATGAAAAACTGTTTTTT. The chain uses TRBV2 and TRBJ1-4; no firm D call. V lost 11 bases and J 5 bases, leaving 15 bases between the germline ends. Germline CDR1 SNHLY, CDR2 FYNNEI. The CDR3 runs to 13 residues.

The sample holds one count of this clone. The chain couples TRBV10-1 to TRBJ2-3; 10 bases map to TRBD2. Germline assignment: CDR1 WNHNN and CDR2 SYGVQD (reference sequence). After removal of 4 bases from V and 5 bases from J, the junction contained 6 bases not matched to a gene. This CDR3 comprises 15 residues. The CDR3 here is CASSALAGVGDTQYF. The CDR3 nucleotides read TGCGCCAGCAGTGCCCTAGCGGGGGTGGGAGATACGCAGTATTTT.

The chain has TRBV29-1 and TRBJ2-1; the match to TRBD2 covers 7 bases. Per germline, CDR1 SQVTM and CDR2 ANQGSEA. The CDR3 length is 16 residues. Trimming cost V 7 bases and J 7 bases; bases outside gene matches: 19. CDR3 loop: CSALDGAGLMVNEQFF. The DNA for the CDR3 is TGCAGCGCCCTCGACGGAGCGGGGTTAATGGTTAATGAGCAGTTCTTC.

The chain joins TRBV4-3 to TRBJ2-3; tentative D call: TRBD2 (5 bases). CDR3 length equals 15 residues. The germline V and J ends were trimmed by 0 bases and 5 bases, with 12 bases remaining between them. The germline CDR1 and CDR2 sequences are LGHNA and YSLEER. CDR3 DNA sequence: TGCGCCAGCAGCCAAGATCGGCAGGCGGGAGATACGCAGTATTTT. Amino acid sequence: CASSQDRQAGDTQYF.

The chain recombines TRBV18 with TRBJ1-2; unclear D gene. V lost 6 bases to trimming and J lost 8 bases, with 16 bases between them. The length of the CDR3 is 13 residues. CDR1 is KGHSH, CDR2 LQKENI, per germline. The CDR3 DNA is TGTGCCAGCTCCTCCGCAGGCACCCGAGGCTACACCTTC. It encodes CASSSAGTRGYTF.

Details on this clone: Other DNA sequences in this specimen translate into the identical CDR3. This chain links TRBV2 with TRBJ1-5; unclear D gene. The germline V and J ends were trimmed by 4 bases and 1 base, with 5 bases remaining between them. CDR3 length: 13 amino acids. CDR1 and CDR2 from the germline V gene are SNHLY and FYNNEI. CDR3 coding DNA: TGTGCCAGCAGTGTGCAGAGCAATCAGCCCCAGCATTTT. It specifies CASSVQSNQPQHF.

CDR3 sequence: CASSYGGDPYNEQFF. DNA of the CDR3: TGTGCCAGCAGTTACGGCGGGGACCCTTACAATGAGCAGTTCTTC. The V and J genes are TRBV6-5 and TRBJ2-1; tentative D call: TRBD2 (6 bases). Trimming took 2 bases from V and 4 from J, leaving 12 bases between them. CDR3 size: 15 residues. Germline V gene lookup returns CDR1 MNHEY and CDR2 SVGAGI.

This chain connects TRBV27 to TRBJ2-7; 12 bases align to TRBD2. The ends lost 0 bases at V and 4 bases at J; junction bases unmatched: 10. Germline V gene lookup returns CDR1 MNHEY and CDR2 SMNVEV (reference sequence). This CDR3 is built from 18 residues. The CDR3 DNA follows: TGTGCCAGCAGTTTATCGGTGACTAGCGGGGGACCCTCGTACGAGCAGTACTTC. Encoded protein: CASSLSVTSGGPSYEQYF.

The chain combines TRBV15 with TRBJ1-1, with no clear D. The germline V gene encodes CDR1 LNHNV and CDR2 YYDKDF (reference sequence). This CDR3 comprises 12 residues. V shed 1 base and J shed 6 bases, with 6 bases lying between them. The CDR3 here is CATSRGGSEAFF. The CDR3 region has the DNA TGTGCCACCAGCAGAGGAGGCTCTGAAGCTTTCTTT.

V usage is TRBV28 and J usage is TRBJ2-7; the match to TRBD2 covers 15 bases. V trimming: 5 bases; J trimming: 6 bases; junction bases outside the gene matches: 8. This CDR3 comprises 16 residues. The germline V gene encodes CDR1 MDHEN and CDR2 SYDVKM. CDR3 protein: CASSVGLAGGRSEQYF. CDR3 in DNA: TGTGCCAGCAGTGTGGGACTAGCGGGGGGAAGATCCGAGCAGTACTTC.

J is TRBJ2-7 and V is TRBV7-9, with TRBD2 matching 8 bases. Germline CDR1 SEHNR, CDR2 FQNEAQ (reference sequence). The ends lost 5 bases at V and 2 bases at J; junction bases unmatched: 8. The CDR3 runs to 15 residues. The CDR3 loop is CASSPPLAEPYEQYF. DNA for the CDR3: TGTGCCAGCAGCCCCCCACTAGCGGAGCCCTACGAGCAGTACTTC.

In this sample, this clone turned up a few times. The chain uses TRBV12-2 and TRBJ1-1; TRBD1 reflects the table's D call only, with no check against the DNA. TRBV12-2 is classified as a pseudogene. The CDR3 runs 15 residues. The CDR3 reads CASRLGSQLNTEAFF. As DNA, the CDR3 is TGTGCAAGTCGCTTAGGTTCACAGTTGAACACTGAAGCTTTCTTT.

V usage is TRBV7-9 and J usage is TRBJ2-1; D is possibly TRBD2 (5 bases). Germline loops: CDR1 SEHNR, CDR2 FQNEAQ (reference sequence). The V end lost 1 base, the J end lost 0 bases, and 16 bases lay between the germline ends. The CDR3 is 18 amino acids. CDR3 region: CASSLVLGRTFSYNEQFF. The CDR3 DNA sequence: TGTGCCAGCAGCTTAGTTCTCGGCAGGACTTTCTCCTACAATGAGCAGTTCTTC. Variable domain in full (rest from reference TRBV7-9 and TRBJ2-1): DTGVSQNPRHKITKRGQNVTFRCDPISEHNRLYWYRQTLGQGPEFLTYFQNEAQLEKSRLLSDRFSAERPKGSFSTLEIQRTEQGDSAMYLCASSLVLGRTFSYNEQFFGPGTRLTVL.